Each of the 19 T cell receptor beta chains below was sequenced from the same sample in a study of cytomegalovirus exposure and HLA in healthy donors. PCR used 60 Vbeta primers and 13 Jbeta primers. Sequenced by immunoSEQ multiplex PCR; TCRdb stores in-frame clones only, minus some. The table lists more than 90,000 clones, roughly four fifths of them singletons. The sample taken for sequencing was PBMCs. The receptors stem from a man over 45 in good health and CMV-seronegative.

This CDR3 reads CASSSLAAGDSYEQYF. The CDR3 DNA sequence: TGTGCCAGCAGTTCCCTAGCAGCGGGGGACTCCTACGAGCAGTACTTC. The rearrangement uses TRBV27 and TRBJ2-7; TRBD2 matches 8 bases. Germline V gene sequence: CDR1 MNHEY, CDR2 SMNVEV (reference sequence). The CDR3 runs 16 residues. V dropped 4 bases and J dropped 0; count of bases not matched to a gene: 8.

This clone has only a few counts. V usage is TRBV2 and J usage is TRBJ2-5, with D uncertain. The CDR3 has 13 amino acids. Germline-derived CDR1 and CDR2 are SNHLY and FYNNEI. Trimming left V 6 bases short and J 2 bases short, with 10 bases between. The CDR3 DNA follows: TGTGCCAGCAGCCCAAGCCTGCAAGAGACCCAGTACTTC. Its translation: CASSPSLQETQYF. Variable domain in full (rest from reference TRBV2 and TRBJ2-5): EPEVTQTPSHQVTQMGQEVILRCVPISNHLYFYWYRQILGQKVEFLVSFYNNEISEKSEIFDDQFSVERPDGSNFTLKIRSTKLEDSAMYFCASSPSLQETQYFGPGTRLLVL.

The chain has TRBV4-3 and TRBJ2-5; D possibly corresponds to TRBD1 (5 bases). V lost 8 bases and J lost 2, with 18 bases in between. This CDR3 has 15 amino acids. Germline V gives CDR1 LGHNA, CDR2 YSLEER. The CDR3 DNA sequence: TGCGCCAGCTCCTTACAGGCAGGTGGACAAGAGACCCAGTACTTC. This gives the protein CASSLQAGGQETQYF.

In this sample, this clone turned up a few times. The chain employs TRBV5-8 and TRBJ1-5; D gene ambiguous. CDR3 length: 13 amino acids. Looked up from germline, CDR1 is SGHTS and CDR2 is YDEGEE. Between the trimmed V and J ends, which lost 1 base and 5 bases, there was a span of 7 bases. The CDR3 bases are TGTGCCAGCAGCTTGACTAGGGATCAGCCCCAGCATTTT. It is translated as CASSLTRDQPQHF.

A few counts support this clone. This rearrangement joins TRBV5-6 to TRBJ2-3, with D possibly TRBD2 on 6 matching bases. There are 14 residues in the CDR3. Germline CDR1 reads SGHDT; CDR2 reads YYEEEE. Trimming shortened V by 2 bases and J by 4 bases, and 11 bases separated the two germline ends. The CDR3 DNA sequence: TGTGCCAGCAGCTTACTAGCAGTCCCAGATACGCAGTATTTT. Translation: CASSLLAVPDTQYF.

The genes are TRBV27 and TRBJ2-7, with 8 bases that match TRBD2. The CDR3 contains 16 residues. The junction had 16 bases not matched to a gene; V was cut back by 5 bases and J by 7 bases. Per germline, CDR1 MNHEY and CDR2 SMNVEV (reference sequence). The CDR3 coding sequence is TGTGCCAGCAGTCGATCTAGCACCGGGAGGGCCGGGGAGCAGTACTTC. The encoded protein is CASSRSSTGRAGEQYF.

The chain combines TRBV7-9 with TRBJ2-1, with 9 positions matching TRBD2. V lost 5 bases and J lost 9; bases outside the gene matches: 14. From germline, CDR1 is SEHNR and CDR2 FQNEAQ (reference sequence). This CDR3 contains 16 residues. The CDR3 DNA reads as TGTGCCAGCAGCGTGACCCTGGGCGGGAGGGTAATTGAGCAGTTCTTC. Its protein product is CASSVTLGGRVIEQFF. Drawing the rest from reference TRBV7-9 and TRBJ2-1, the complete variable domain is DTGVSQNPRHKITKRGQNVTFRCDPISEHNRLYWYRQTLGQGPEFLTYFQNEAQLEKSRLLSDRFSAERPKGSFSTLEIQRTEQGDSAMYLCASSVTLGGRVIEQFFGPGTRLTVL.

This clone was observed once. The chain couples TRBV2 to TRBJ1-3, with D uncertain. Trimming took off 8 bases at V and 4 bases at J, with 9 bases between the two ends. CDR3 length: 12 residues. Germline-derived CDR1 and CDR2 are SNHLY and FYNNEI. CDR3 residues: CASARGGNTIYF. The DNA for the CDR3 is TGTGCCAGCGCGCGAGGAGGAAACACCATATATTTT.

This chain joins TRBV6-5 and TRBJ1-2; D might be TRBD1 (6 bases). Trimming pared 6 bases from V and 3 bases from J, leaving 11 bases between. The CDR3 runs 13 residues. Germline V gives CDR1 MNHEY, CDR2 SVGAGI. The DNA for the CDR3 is TGTGCCAGCAGCCTTACAGGGTACTATGGCTACACCTTC. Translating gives CASSLTGYYGYTF.

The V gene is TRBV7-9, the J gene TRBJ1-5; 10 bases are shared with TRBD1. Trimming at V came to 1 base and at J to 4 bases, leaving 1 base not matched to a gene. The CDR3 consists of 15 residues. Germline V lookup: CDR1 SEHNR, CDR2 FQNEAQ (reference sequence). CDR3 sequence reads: CASSLGTGGNQPQHF. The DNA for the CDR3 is TGTGCCAGCAGCTTAGGGACAGGGGGGAATCAGCCCCAGCATTTT.

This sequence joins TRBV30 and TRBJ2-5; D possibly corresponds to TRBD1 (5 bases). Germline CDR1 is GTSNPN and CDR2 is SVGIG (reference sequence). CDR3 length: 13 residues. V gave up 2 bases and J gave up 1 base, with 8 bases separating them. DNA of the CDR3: TGTGCCTGGAGTCGCGACAGCCAAGAGACCCAGTACTTC. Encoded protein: CAWSRDSQETQYF.

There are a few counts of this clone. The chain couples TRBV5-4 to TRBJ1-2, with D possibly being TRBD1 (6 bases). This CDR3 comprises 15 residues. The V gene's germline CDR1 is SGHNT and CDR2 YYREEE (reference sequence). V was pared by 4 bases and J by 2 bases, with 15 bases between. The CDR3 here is CASSNRQVLNYGYTF. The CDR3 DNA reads TGTGCCAGCAGCAATCGACAGGTCTTAAACTATGGCTACACCTTC.

CDR3 bases: TGTGCCAGCAGCTTCTGGGCCATCCTTTCCTACGAGCAGTACTTC. This codes for CASSFWAILSYEQYF. The rearrangement links TRBV5-6 to TRBJ2-7; D is uncertain. V was shortened by 2 bases and J by 1 base, with 13 bases between the two germline ends. The CDR3 runs to 15 residues. CDR1 SGHDT and CDR2 YYEEEE come from the germline V gene. Supplemented by reference TRBV5-6 and TRBJ2-7, the full variable domain reads DAGVTQSPTHLIKTRGQQVTLRCSPKSGHDTVSWYQQALGQGPQFIFQYYEEEERQRGNFPDRFSGHQFPNYSSELNVNALLLGDSALYLCASSFWAILSYEQYFGPGTRLTVT.

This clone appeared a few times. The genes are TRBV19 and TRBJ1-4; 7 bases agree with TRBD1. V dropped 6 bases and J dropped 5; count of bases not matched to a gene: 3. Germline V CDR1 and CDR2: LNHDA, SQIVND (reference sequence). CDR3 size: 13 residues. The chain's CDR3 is CASRGTVNEKLFF. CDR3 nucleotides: TGTGCCAGTAGGGGGACAGTGAATGAAAAACTGTTTTTT.

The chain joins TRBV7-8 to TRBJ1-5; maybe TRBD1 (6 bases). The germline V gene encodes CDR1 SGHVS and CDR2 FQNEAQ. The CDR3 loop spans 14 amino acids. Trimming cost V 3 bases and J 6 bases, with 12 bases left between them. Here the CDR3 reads CASSFSGVSQPQHF. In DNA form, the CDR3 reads TGTGCCAGCAGCTTTTCAGGGGTGAGTCAGCCCCAGCATTTT.

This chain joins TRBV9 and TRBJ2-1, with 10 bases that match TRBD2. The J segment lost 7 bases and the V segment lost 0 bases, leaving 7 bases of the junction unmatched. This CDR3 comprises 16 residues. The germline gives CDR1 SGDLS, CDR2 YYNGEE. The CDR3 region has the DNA TGTGCCAGCAGCGTAGATAGCGGGAGGTACATTAATGAGCAGTTCTTC. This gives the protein CASSVDSGRYINEQFF.

Here the CDR3 DNA reads TGTGCCAGCAGTGATGGGGACAGAAGGTGGGATGGAAACACCATATATTTT. It is translated as CASSDGDRRWDGNTIYF. The J gene is TRBJ1-3, the V gene TRBV6-1; TRBD1 matches at 7 bases. The germline V gene has CDR1 MNHNS and CDR2 SASEGT. CDR3 size: 17 residues. V trimming: 3 bases; J trimming: 3 bases; junction bases outside the gene matches: 11.

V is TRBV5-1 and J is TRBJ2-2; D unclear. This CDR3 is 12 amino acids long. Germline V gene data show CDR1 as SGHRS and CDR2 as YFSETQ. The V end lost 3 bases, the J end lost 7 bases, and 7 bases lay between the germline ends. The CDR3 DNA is TGCGCCAGCAGCTCAGAACACGGGGAGCTGTTTTTT. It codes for CASSSEHGELFF.

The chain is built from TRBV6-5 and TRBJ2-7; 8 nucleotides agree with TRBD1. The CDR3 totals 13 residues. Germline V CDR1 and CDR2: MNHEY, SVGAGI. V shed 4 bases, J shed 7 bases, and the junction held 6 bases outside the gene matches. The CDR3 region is CASSFGTGGEQYF. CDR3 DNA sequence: TGTGCCAGCAGTTTCGGGACAGGCGGGGAGCAGTACTTC.